The next 30 T cell receptor beta chains were all read from a single sample in a study of blood T cell repertoires in COVID-19. Repertoires were generated with immunoSEQ multiplex PCR, while TCRdb's copy carries only in-frame clones and drops some. The data show approximately 170,000 clones, 84% seen once. The sequenced material came from peripheral blood. These receptors came from an elderly woman with COVID-19, enrolled during active disease.

The chain couples TRBV9 to TRBJ2-3; D remains unclear. Germline V gives CDR1 SGDLS, CDR2 YYNGEE. The CDR3 covers 14 residues. Between the trimmed V and J ends, which lost 0 bases and 1 base, there was a span of 6 bases. DNA of the CDR3: TGTGCCAGCAGCGTAGTGGCCCGCACAGATACGCAGTATTTT. This encodes CASSVVARTDTQYF.

The chain couples TRBV19 to TRBJ1-1; D is unresolved. The germline V and J ends were trimmed by 1 base and 4 bases, with 10 bases remaining between them. This CDR3 has 14 amino acids. Looked up from germline, CDR1 is LNHDA and CDR2 is SQIVND (reference sequence). CDR3 sequence (DNA): TGTGCCAGTAGTATAGCCACGGGAGGCACTGAAGCTTTCTTT. Amino acid sequence: CASSIATGGTEAFF.

The chain links TRBV6-6 to TRBJ1-2; a possible D gene is TRBD1 (5 bases). The germline gives CDR1 MNHNY, CDR2 SVGAGI (reference sequence). This CDR3 has 13 amino acids. V was trimmed by 4 bases and J by 8 bases, leaving 14 bases between them. The CDR3 here is CASSSDTLWGYTF. The CDR3 DNA reads as TGTGCCAGCAGTTCGGACACGTTATGGGGCTACACCTTC.

There are a few counts of this clone. The chain has TRBV4-2 and TRBJ2-7, with 11 nucleotides matching TRBD2. CDR3 length equals 16 residues. V trimming: 0 bases; J trimming: 3 bases; junction bases outside the gene matches: 4. Germline V lookup: CDR1 LGHNA, CDR2 YNFKEQ. DNA of the CDR3: TGTGCCAGCAGCCAAGATACTAGCGGGGGTATCTACGAGCAGTACTTC. Translation: CASSQDTSGGIYEQYF.

This chain links TRBV7-9 with TRBJ2-2; a weak D match, TRBD2 (5 bases). The CDR3 extends over 12 amino acids. CDR1 is SEHNR, CDR2 FQNEAQ, per germline (reference sequence). The V and J ends lost 5 bases and 7 bases respectively, with 8 bases between them. CDR3 sequence reads: CASSRRDGELFF. The DNA of the CDR3 is TGTGCCAGCAGCCGACGGGACGGGGAGCTGTTTTTT.

The gene calls are TRBV7-2 and TRBJ1-5; weak D call: TRBD1 (5 bases). From germline, CDR1 is SGHTA and CDR2 FQGNSA. V shed 1 base and J shed 0 bases, with 7 bases lying between them. The CDR3 extends over 15 amino acids. The CDR3 is CASSLVGGSNQPQHF. The CDR3 DNA sequence: TGTGCCAGCAGCTTAGTGGGGGGTAGCAATCAGCCCCAGCATTTT.

J is TRBJ1-1 and V is TRBV7-9, with a possible D match to TRBD1 (5 bases). The CDR3 length is 14 residues. The germline V gene encodes CDR1 SEHNR and CDR2 FQNEAQ (reference sequence). The germline V and J ends were trimmed by 3 bases and 4 bases, with 12 bases remaining between them. The CDR3 DNA follows: TGTGCCAGCAGCTTGAGACAGATCGGCACTGAAGCTTTCTTT. Residues: CASSLRQIGTEAFF.

This clone appeared a single time. The gene calls are TRBV5-4 and TRBJ2-3; 11 nucleotides line up with TRBD2. The germline V gene encodes CDR1 SGHNT and CDR2 YYREEE (reference sequence). V trimming: 0 bases; J trimming: 4 bases; junction bases outside the gene matches: 7. The CDR3 extends over 17 amino acids. CDR3: CASSLGVSGRVADTQYF. The CDR3 DNA sequence: TGTGCCAGCAGCTTGGGGGTTAGCGGGAGGGTTGCAGATACGCAGTATTTT. Looking up the rest from reference TRBV5-4 and TRBJ2-3 gives the full variable domain: ETGVTQSPTHLIKTRGQQVTLRCSSQSGHNTVSWYQQALGQGPQFIFQYYREEENGRGNFPPRFSGLQFPNYSSELNVNALELDDSALYLCASSLGVSGRVADTQYFGPGTRLTVL.

Worth noting for this clone: Distinct nucleotide sequences in the sample also encode this CDR3. This chain uses TRBV5-4 with TRBJ2-5, with unresolved D. Germline V gives CDR1 SGHNT, CDR2 YYREEE (reference sequence). This CDR3 is 13 amino acids long. V shed 0 bases and J shed 1 base, with 4 bases lying between them. The CDR3 sequence: CASSLGAQETQYF. The CDR3 DNA reads as TGTGCCAGCAGCTTGGGGGCCCAAGAGACCCAGTACTTC.

The V call is TRBV7-9, the J call TRBJ2-7; 8 bases map to TRBD2. Germline CDR1 reads SEHNR; CDR2 reads FQNEAQ (reference sequence). The J segment lost 2 bases and the V segment lost 3 bases, leaving 3 bases of the junction unmatched. The CDR3 has 14 amino acids. CDR3 DNA: TGTGCCAGCAGCTTCGGAGCGGGGGCCTACGAGCAGTACTTC. Its protein product is CASSFGAGAYEQYF. Full variable domain (outside the CDR3, taken from reference TRBV7-9 and TRBJ2-7): DTGVSQNPRHKITKRGQNVTFRCDPISEHNRLYWYRQTLGQGPEFLTYFQNEAQLEKSRLLSDRFSAERPKGSFSTLEIQRTEQGDSAMYLCASSFGAGAYEQYFGPGTRLTVT.

The chain uses TRBV5-1 and TRBJ2-7; 9 bases map to TRBD2. The V gene's germline CDR1 is SGHRS and CDR2 YFSETQ. V lost 0 bases to trimming and J lost 2 bases; unmatched junction nucleotides: 3. The CDR3 spans 15 residues. The CDR3 DNA reads TGCGCCAGCAGCTTGGGACTAGCGGCAGCCTACGAGCAGTACTTC. Residues: CASSLGLAAAYEQYF. Variable domain in full (rest from reference TRBV5-1 and TRBJ2-7): KAGVTQTPRYLIKTRGQQVTLSCSPISGHRSVSWYQQTPGQGLQFLFEYFSETQRNKGNFPGRFSGRQFSNSRSEMNVSTLELGDSALYLCASSLGLAAAYEQYFGPGTRLTVT.

J is TRBJ2-3 and V is TRBV5-1, with a weak D call TRBD2 (6 bases). V was clipped by 0 bases and J by 0 bases, with 11 bases between them. Germline lookup yields CDR1 SGHRS and CDR2 YFSETQ. CDR3 length: 16 amino acids. The CDR3 sequence: CASSLVLASSTDTQYF. DNA of the CDR3: TGCGCCAGCAGCTTGGTACTAGCCTCTAGCACAGATACGCAGTATTTT.

This chain joins TRBV3-1 (or the pseudogene TRBV3-2) and TRBJ2-3, with a possible D match to TRBD2 (5 bases). The germline gives CDR1 LGHDT, CDR2 YNNKEL (reference sequence). The CDR3 covers 14 residues. With 0 bases removed from V and 11 bases from J, the gap between germline ends came to 15 bases. In DNA form, the CDR3 reads TGTGCCAGCAGCCAAGACCGGGCTGTAGGAGGGCAGTATTTT. Its protein is CASSQDRAVGGQYF.

This chain connects TRBV9 to TRBJ2-7; D is perhaps TRBD1 (5 bases). Trimming took 0 bases from V and 7 from J, leaving 8 bases between them. CDR1 is SGDLS and CDR2 is YYNGEE in the germline V gene. CDR3 length equals 12 residues. In nucleotides, the CDR3 is TGTGCCAGCAGCGTAGCTGCAGGGGAGCAGTACTTC. It specifies CASSVAAGEQYF.

This clone was found once. The V call is TRBV5-8, the J call TRBJ2-7; 7 bases map to TRBD2. Germline assignment: CDR1 SGHTS and CDR2 YDEGEE. J gave up 2 bases and V 4 bases, and 15 bases lay outside the gene matches. This CDR3 region has 17 residues. This CDR3 is CASSTFPGGLAAYEQYF. As DNA, the CDR3 is TGTGCCAGCAGCACCTTCCCCGGGGGGTTAGCGGCCTACGAGCAGTACTTC.

The chain employs TRBV5-5 and TRBJ2-7, with D uncertain. This CDR3 is 11 amino acids long. From germline, CDR1 is SGHKS and CDR2 YYEKEE (reference sequence). V lost 2 bases and J lost 7, with 7 bases in between. CDR3 region: CASSFAEEQYF. The CDR3 nucleotides read TGTGCCAGCAGCTTTGCGGAAGAGCAGTACTTC.

The V and J genes are TRBV19 and TRBJ1-2; 7 bases line up with TRBD1. V was clipped by 10 bases and J by 3 bases; unmatched bases: 8. CDR1 is LNHDA, CDR2 SQIVND, per germline (reference sequence). This CDR3 has 13 residues. CDR3 in DNA: TGTGCCATTTCGACTGGGACAGACTATGGCTACACCTTC. Protein sequence: CAISTGTDYGYTF.

The V call is TRBV5-1, the J call TRBJ2-6, with D possibly being TRBD2 (5 bases). V was pared by 4 bases and J by 4 bases, with 15 bases between. There are 16 residues in the CDR3. The germline CDR1 and CDR2 sequences are SGHRS and YFSETQ. CDR3 DNA sequence: TGCGCCAGCAGCCGGACTCCCCAAGAAGGGGCCAACGTCCTGACTTTC. Protein product: CASSRTPQEGANVLTF.

This chain connects TRBV19 to TRBJ2-5, with D unresolved. CDR3 length: 13 residues. Between the trimmed V and J ends, which lost 3 bases and 9 bases, there was a span of 14 bases. Germline CDR1 is LNHDA and CDR2 is SQIVND (reference sequence). Here the CDR3 reads CASSIVPSQAQYF. The CDR3 bases are TGTGCCAGTAGTATCGTTCCCAGCCAGGCCCAGTACTTC.

This chain connects TRBV2 to TRBJ1-3; maybe TRBD1 (5 bases). The V and J ends lost 7 bases and 3 bases respectively, with 7 bases between them. Germline CDR1 and CDR2: SNHLY and FYNNEI. The CDR3 spans 12 residues. The CDR3 reads CASKGYGNTIYF. As DNA, the CDR3 is TGTGCCAGCAAGGGGTATGGAAACACCATATATTTT.

The rearrangement uses TRBV30 and TRBJ2-3; TRBD1 agrees at 9 bases. Unmatched junction bases numbered 1, after V lost 0 bases and J lost 9 bases. Germline V gene lookup returns CDR1 GTSNPN and CDR2 SVGIG (reference sequence). The CDR3 sequence is 12 residues long. The CDR3 DNA reads as TGTGCCTGGAGTGTGACAGGGGGGACGCAGTATTTT. Translation gives CAWSVTGGTQYF. The full variable domain, rest sourced from reference TRBV30 and TRBJ2-3, is SQTIHQWPATLVQPVGSPLSLECTVEGTSNPNLYWYRQAAGRGLQLLFYSVGIGQISSEVPQNLSASRPQDRQFILSSKKLLLSDSGFYLCAWSVTGGTQYFGPGTRLTVL.

The chain recombines TRBV29-1 with TRBJ1-2; unclear D gene. Germline CDR1 and CDR2: SQVTM and ANQGSEA. Trimming removed 6 bases from V and 8 bases from J, with 16 bases in between. The CDR3 totals 12 residues. CDR3 sequence: CSVAPRAGGYTF. The CDR3 coding sequence is TGCAGCGTGGCGCCCAGAGCGGGAGGCTACACCTTC.

The count of this clone is one. The V call is TRBV9, the J call TRBJ1-2, with no clear D. Deletions cut 0 bases from V and 7 bases from J, with 13 bases between. This CDR3 comprises 14 residues. Germline values: CDR1 SGDLS, CDR2 YYNGEE. Here the CDR3 reads CASSVDRGSSGYTF. The DNA of the CDR3 is TGTGCCAGCAGCGTAGATCGGGGTTCCAGTGGCTACACCTTC. The whole variable domain, filled in from reference TRBV9 and TRBJ1-2, reads DSGVTQTPKHLITATGQRVTLRCSPRSGDLSVYWYQQSLDQGLQFLIQYYNGEERAKGNILERFSAQQFPDLHSELNLSSLELGDSALYFCASSVDRGSSGYTFGSGTRLTVV.

The chain is built from TRBV5-1 and TRBJ1-4; 10 bases align to TRBD1. J was trimmed by 4 bases and V by 3 bases; bases with no gene match: 3. The CDR3 covers 15 residues. Germline-derived CDR1 and CDR2 are SGHRS and YFSETQ. CDR3 in amino acids: CASSSGTGDNEKLFF. Written as DNA, the CDR3 is TGCGCCAGCAGCTCCGGGACAGGGGATAATGAAAAACTGTTTTTT.

This chain connects TRBV5-4 to TRBJ2-7, with 11 bases matching TRBD2. Trimming took 0 bases from V and 5 from J; bases not matched to a gene: 7. From germline, CDR1 is SGHNT and CDR2 YYREEE (reference sequence). The CDR3 is made up of 16 amino acids. Written as DNA, the CDR3 is TGTGCCAGCAGCTTGGGTGCTAGCGGGGGGAGGGACGAGCAGTACTTC. Protein: CASSLGASGGRDEQYF. Supplemented by reference TRBV5-4 and TRBJ2-7, the full variable domain reads ETGVTQSPTHLIKTRGQQVTLRCSSQSGHNTVSWYQQALGQGPQFIFQYYREEENGRGNFPPRFSGLQFPNYSSELNVNALELDDSALYLCASSLGASGGRDEQYFGPGTRLTVT.

J is TRBJ1-2 and V is TRBV25-1; a possible D gene is TRBD1 (5 bases). The CDR3 is 14 amino acids. Germline V CDR1 and CDR2: MGHDK, SYGVNS. Trimming left V 2 bases short and J 4 bases short, with 11 bases between. The CDR3 region is CASSEQGRAYGYTF. The CDR3 DNA is TGTGCCAGCAGTGAACAGGGTAGGGCCTATGGCTACACCTTC.

This chain connects TRBV9 to TRBJ2-3; possible D gene TRBD1, 6 bases. This CDR3 region has 13 residues. Trimming took off 0 bases at V and 5 bases at J, with 7 bases between the two ends. Germline assignment: CDR1 SGDLS and CDR2 YYNGEE. CDR3 loop: CASSVGTEDTQYF. The CDR3 nucleotides read TGTGCCAGCAGCGTAGGGACAGAAGATACGCAGTATTTT.

The rearrangement uses TRBV2 and TRBJ2-1, with TRBD1 as a possible D gene (5 bases). In germline, CDR1 is SNHLY, CDR2 FYNNEI. V was trimmed by 5 bases and J by 0 bases, leaving 5 bases between them. The CDR3 is made up of 13 amino acids. The CDR3 region is CASSQGSYNEQFF. The CDR3 DNA reads TGTGCCAGCAGTCAGGGCTCCTACAATGAGCAGTTCTTC.

This sequence joins TRBV6-2 or TRBV6-3 and TRBJ2-5; D not resolved. V was trimmed by 0 bases and J by 5 bases, leaving 13 bases between them. The CDR3 covers 15 residues. Germline V gives CDR1 MNHEY, CDR2 SVGEGT. This CDR3 is CASSYSLLVLETQYF. The CDR3 coding sequence is TGTGCCAGCAGTTACTCCCTTCTAGTTTTGGAGACCCAGTACTTC.

J is TRBJ2-3 and V is TRBV6-5, with D possibly TRBD1 on 5 matching bases. The CDR3 is 14 residues long. Germline values: CDR1 MNHEY, CDR2 SVGAGI. Between the trimmed V and J ends, which lost 6 bases and 4 bases, there was a span of 14 bases. The CDR3 loop reads CASRAPQGSDTQYF. The CDR3 bases are TGTGCCAGCAGGGCCCCCCAGGGCTCAGATACGCAGTATTTT.